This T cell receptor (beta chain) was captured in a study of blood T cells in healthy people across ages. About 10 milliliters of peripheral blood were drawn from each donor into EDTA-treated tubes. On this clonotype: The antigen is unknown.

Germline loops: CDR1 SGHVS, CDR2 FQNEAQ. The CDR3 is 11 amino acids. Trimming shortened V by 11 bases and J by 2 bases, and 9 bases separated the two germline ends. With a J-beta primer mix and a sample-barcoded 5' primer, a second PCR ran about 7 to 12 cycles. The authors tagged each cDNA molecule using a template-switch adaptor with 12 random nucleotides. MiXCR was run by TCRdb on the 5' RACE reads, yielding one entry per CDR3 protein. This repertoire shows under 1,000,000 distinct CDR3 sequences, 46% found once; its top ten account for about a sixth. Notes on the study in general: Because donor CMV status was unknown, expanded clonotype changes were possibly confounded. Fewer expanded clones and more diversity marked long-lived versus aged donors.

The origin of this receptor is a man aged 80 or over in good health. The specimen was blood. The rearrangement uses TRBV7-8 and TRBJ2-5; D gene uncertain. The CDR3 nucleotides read TGTGCCGTAATAGGTCAAGAGACCCAGTACTTC. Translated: CAVIGQETQYF. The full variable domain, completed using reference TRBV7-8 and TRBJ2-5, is GAGVSQSPRYKVAKRGQDVALRCDPISGHVSLFWYQQALGQGPEFLTYFQNEAQLDKSGLPSDRFFAERPEGSVSTLKIQRTQQEDSAVYLCAVIGQETQYFGPGTRLLVL.